The clone carrying this T cell receptor beta chain was counted at least ten times. Antigen: not known. This CDR3 region has 12 residues. The germline V gene encodes CDR1 MNHNS and CDR2 SASEGT. The junction had 9 bases not matched to a gene; V was cut back by 5 bases and J by 12 bases. This sample was included in a study of identifying expanded T cells in peripheral blood. Sequencing was performed with immunoSEQ multiplex PCR; in TCRdb, only in-frame clones are kept and a portion is missing. The sample shows 55,000 to 80,000 clones, about 80% of them seen only once. No infections or other immune events were documented during collection. Findings and limits, study-wide: Variance in clone template counts between roughly two-week samples significantly increased with total template count across all healthy donors. Differentially abundant clones: 0.95 to 1.5 between replicates, just under 17 at about two weeks, approximately 18 at four.

The TCR was taken from a person aged 18 to 75 in good health. Sequencing was performed on blood. The rearrangement links TRBV6-1 to TRBJ1-1; 7 bases are shared with TRBD1. This CDR3 is CASSRAGGLSFF. In DNA, the CDR3 is TGTGCCAGCAGTAGGGCAGGGGGACTCTCTTTCTTT.